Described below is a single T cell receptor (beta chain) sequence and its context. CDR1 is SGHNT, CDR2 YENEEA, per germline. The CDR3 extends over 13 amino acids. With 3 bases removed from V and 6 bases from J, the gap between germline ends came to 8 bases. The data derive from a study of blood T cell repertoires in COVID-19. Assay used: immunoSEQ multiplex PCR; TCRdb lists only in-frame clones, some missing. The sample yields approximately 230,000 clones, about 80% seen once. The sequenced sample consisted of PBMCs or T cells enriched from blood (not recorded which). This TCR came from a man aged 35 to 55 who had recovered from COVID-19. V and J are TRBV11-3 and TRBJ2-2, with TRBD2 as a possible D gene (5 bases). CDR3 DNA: TGTGCCAGCAGCTTCACGGGGTCCGGGGAGCTGTTTTTT. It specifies CASSFTGSGELFF.